These 32 T cell receptor beta chains were sequenced from one sample in a study of CD8 T cells in ankylosing spondylitis. TCRdb re-called the 5' RACE reads through MiXCR, storing one row per CDR3 protein. The data contain hundreds of thousands of distinct CDR3 sequences, approximately 8% of them seen just once; the ten biggest clones take up 4% to 5%. The sample comprised blood, either unsorted or a sorted T cell fraction (not recorded which). The source is a female donor with ankylosing spondylitis or in good health (not recorded which).

Many counts were recorded for this clonotype. V and J are TRBV2 and TRBJ2-1, with TRBD2 matching 10 bases. The V gene end was trimmed by 7 bases and the J gene end by 8 bases; junction bases not matched to a gene: 2. The germline CDR1 and CDR2 sequences are SNHLY and FYNNEI. The CDR3 runs 12 residues. The CDR3 DNA follows: TGTGCCAGCAAACTAGCGGGATATGAGCAGTTCTTC. This encodes CASKLAGYEQFF.

As for this clonotype: Just one base apart from a much larger clone, this may be a read error. The V call is TRBV4-3, the J call TRBJ2-5; 7 bases agree with TRBD1. V lost 5 bases to trimming and J lost 3 bases; unmatched junction nucleotides: 9. The CDR3 totals 15 residues. Per germline, CDR1 LGHNA and CDR2 YSLEER. CDR3 sequence reads: CASSVTGINKETQYF. The CDR3 DNA reads TGCGCCAGCAGCGTGACAGGGATAAACAAAGAGACCCAGTACTTC.

There are many counts of this clonotype. This rearrangement joins TRBV12-3 or TRBV12-4 to TRBJ2-1; tentative D call: TRBD1 (6 bases). Trimming stripped 4 bases from V and 4 bases from J, with 20 bases between. CDR3 length: 17 amino acids. CDR3 residues: CASSSGVGRKMYNEQFF. CDR3 bases: TGTGCCAGCAGTTCAGGGGTGGGGAGAAAAATGTACAATGAGCAGTTCTTC.

The table lists this clonotype with many counts. This chain links TRBV4-1 with TRBJ2-1, with TRBD2 matching 10 bases. This CDR3 is built from 17 residues. Germline V gives CDR1 MGHRA, CDR2 YSYEKL. The ends lost 1 base at V and 7 bases at J; junction bases unmatched: 10. In DNA form, the CDR3 reads TGCGCCAGCAGCCAAGGGCTAGCGGGAGAAATTGCTAATGAGCAGTTCTTC. Translated, it gives CASSQGLAGEIANEQFF.

Turning to this clonotype: This could be a read error, since a much larger clone is one nucleotide away. This chain links TRBV4-3 with TRBJ2-7; perhaps TRBD2 as D (5 bases). V lost 1 base and J 0 bases, leaving 13 bases between the germline ends. The CDR3 extends over 16 amino acids. CDR1 is LGHNA and CDR2 is YSLEER in the germline V gene. CDR3 nucleotide sequence: TGCGCCAGCAGCCAAGGAGTGGCGGACTCCTCCTACGAGCAGTACTTC. Protein: CASSQGVADSSYEQYF.

This clonotype was observed many times. V usage is TRBV6-2 or TRBV6-3 and J usage is TRBJ1-2, with no clear D. From germline, CDR1 is MNHEY and CDR2 SVGEGT. This CDR3 contains 15 residues. Trimming removed 3 bases from V and 2 bases from J, with 13 bases in between. For the CDR3, the DNA is TGTGCCAGCAGTTATTCCGGAGGACCGAACTATGGCTACACCTTC. This translates into CASSYSGGPNYGYTF.

The rearrangement uses TRBV30 and TRBJ1-3; no firm D call. Germline V gene data show CDR1 as GTSNPN and CDR2 as SVGIG (reference sequence). V was pared by 1 base and J by 6 bases, with 13 bases between. This CDR3 is 14 amino acids long. The CDR3 DNA reads as TGTGCCTGGAGTGCGACACGGGCGGTAAACACCATATATTTT. Translating it yields CAWSATRAVNTIYF.

There are many counts of this clonotype. Here the CDR3 DNA reads TGTGCCAGCAGCCGTGGGGGTCGCTCCTACAATGAGCAGTTCTTC. It is translated as CASSRGGRSYNEQFF. The J gene is TRBJ2-1, the V gene TRBV3-1, with D perhaps given as TRBD1 or TRBD2 (5 bases each). In germline, CDR1 is LGHDT, CDR2 YNNKEL (reference sequence). V was pared by 4 bases and J by 0 bases, with 10 bases between. CDR3 length equals 15 residues.

Comments on this clonotype: A much bigger clone sits one base away, suggesting this may be a read error. The genes are TRBV6-2 or TRBV6-3 and TRBJ2-3; 10 bases line up with TRBD2. The germline CDR1 and CDR2 sequences are MNHEY and SVGEGT. This CDR3 spans 15 amino acids. The CDR3 here is CAGRPSGRSSDTQYF. CDR3 bases: TGTGCCGGCAGACCTAGCGGGAGATCGTCAGATACGCAGTATTTT.

This clonotype was detected ten times or more. The gene calls are TRBV20-1 and TRBJ2-7, with 12 nucleotides matching TRBD1. Germline V gene lookup returns CDR1 DFQATT and CDR2 SNEGSKA (reference sequence). J lost 4 bases, V lost 4 bases, and 8 bases had no gene match. The CDR3 is 15 residues long. The CDR3 nucleotides are TGCAGTGCTACCGACCGGGACAGGGGGCCGTACGAGCAGTACTTC. It encodes CSATDRDRGPYEQYF.

This clonotype was observed many times. The chain has TRBV5-1 and TRBJ2-1, with D possibly TRBD2 on 6 matching bases. From germline, CDR1 is SGHRS and CDR2 YFSETQ. CDR3 length equals 15 residues. V was cut by 2 bases and J by 7 bases, with 16 bases left in between. In nucleotides, the CDR3 is TGCGCCAGCAGCTTAGCGGGCCCCTCGGTGAATGAGCAGTTCTTC. As protein: CASSLAGPSVNEQFF. Full variable domain (rest looked up from reference TRBV5-1 and TRBJ2-1): KAGVTQTPRYLIKTRGQQVTLSCSPISGHRSVSWYQQTPGQGLQFLFEYFSETQRNKGNFPGRFSGRQFSNSRSEMNVSTLELGDSALYLCASSLAGPSVNEQFFGPGTRLTVL.

This clonotype was counted ten times or more. V and J are TRBV29-1 and TRBJ2-7, with 12 bases aligning to TRBD2. V trimming: 6 bases; J trimming: 5 bases; junction bases outside the gene matches: 8. CDR1 and CDR2 from the germline V gene are SQVTM and ANQGSEA. There are 14 residues in the CDR3. Here the CDR3 DNA reads TGCAGCGTGGGAGGGACTAGCGGGCGGGACGAGCAGTACTTC. Protein product: CSVGGTSGRDEQYF.

This clonotype was counted many times. V gene TRBV12-3 or TRBV12-4 combines with J gene TRBJ2-5, with 9 nucleotides matching TRBD1. The CDR3 contains 14 residues. The V and J ends lost 6 bases and 9 bases, in that order; junction bases with no gene match: 11. CDR3 nucleotide sequence: TGTGCCAGCAGCCCCGGGACAGGGACGGGGGCCCAGTACTTC. It is translated as CASSPGTGTGAQYF.

The chain has TRBV29-1 and TRBJ2-6, with no clear D. Germline CDR1 is SQVTM and CDR2 is ANQGSEA. V lost 1 base to trimming and J lost 0 bases, with 7 bases between them. The CDR3 has 15 amino acids. The CDR3 spells CSVEGDPSGANVLTF. The CDR3 DNA sequence: TGCAGCGTTGAAGGAGACCCCTCTGGGGCCAACGTCCTGACTTTC.

This clonotype was seen repeatedly, ten times or more. The rearrangement uses TRBV5-1 and TRBJ2-2; the D call may be TRBD1 or TRBD2 (6 bases each). Germline CDR1 reads SGHRS; CDR2 reads YFSETQ. V gave up 1 base and J gave up 6 bases, with 19 bases separating them. This CDR3 comprises 17 residues. In DNA, the CDR3 is TGCGCCAGCAGCTTGAGGGACACCCGACGGGGGCCCGGGGAGCTGTTTTTT. This codes for CASSLRDTRRGPGELFF.

This clonotype was counted many times. The chain is built from TRBV6-2 or TRBV6-3 and TRBJ1-1; D remains ambiguous. CDR1 is MNHEY, CDR2 SVGEGT, per germline. The ends were cut back, 1 base at V and 1 base at J, with 4 bases in the middle. CDR3 size: 13 residues. CDR3 nucleotide sequence: TGTGCCAGCAGTTACTTTGGGAACACTGAAGCTTTCTTT. Protein: CASSYFGNTEAFF.

This clonotype was counted ten times or more. The CDR3 DNA is TGTGCCAGCAGCCCACGTACCTCTGGGATCGCCTACAATGAGCAGTTCTTC. This gives the protein CASSPRTSGIAYNEQFF. This chain connects TRBV3-1 to TRBJ2-1; D gene ambiguous. CDR1 and CDR2 (germline): LGHDT, YNNKEL (reference sequence). The CDR3 totals 17 residues. The V end was cut by 4 bases, the J end by 2 bases, with 18 bases between.

This clonotype was counted ten times or more. The chain combines TRBV7-7 with TRBJ2-7; D call uncertain. Per germline, CDR1 SSHAT and CDR2 FNYEAQ (reference sequence). V was pared by 5 bases and J by 2 bases, with 13 bases between. There are 14 residues in the CDR3. The CDR3 spells CASSLTETAYEQYF. The CDR3 bases are TGTGCCAGCAGCCTCACAGAAACAGCCTACGAGCAGTACTTC.

A few counts support this clonotype. V gene TRBV7-9 combines with J gene TRBJ1-2; no definite D call. The CDR3 has 13 amino acids. The V end lost 5 bases, the J end lost 6 bases, and 13 bases lay between the germline ends. Germline V gene sequence: CDR1 SEHNR, CDR2 FQNEAQ (reference sequence). The CDR3 reads CASSTAKGNGYTF. As DNA, the CDR3 is TGTGCCAGCAGCACCGCGAAGGGAAATGGCTACACCTTC. Complete variable domain (other parts from reference TRBV7-9 and TRBJ1-2): DTGVSQNPRHKITKRGQNVTFRCDPISEHNRLYWYRQTLGQGPEFLTYFQNEAQLEKSRLLSDRFSAERPKGSFSTLEIQRTEQGDSAMYLCASSTAKGNGYTFGSGTRLTVV.

The sample holds many counts of this clonotype. J is TRBJ2-3 and V is TRBV29-1; possible D gene TRBD2, 6 bases. The CDR3 is 13 residues long. The germline gives CDR1 SQVTM, CDR2 ANQGSEA. The V gene lost 4 bases and the J gene lost 0 bases, with 8 bases spanning the gap. This chain's CDR3 is CSVGSGSTDTQYF. CDR3 nucleotides: TGCAGCGTTGGTAGCGGTAGCACAGATACGCAGTATTTT.

This clonotype was counted many times. This chain connects TRBV15 to TRBJ1-5, with D hard to call. This CDR3 region has 15 residues. Germline CDR1 LNHNV, CDR2 YYDKDF (reference sequence). V dropped 1 base and J dropped 2 bases, with 9 bases sitting between them. Here the CDR3 reads CATSRGSRGNQPQHF. DNA for the CDR3: TGTGCCACCAGCAGAGGATCGAGGGGCAATCAGCCCCAGCATTTT. Drawing the rest from reference TRBV15 and TRBJ1-5, the complete variable domain is DAMVIQNPRYQVTQFGKPVTLSCSQTLNHNVMYWYQQKSSQAPKLLFHYYDKDFNNEADTPDNFQSRRPNTSFCFLDIRSPGLGDTAMYLCATSRGSRGNQPQHFGDGTRLSIL.

This clonotype was seen repeatedly, ten times or more. The genes are TRBV7-2 and TRBJ2-3; 8 bases map to TRBD2. Per the germline V gene, CDR1 is SGHTA and CDR2 is FQGNSA. The length of the CDR3 is 16 residues. The V segment lost 5 bases and the J segment 2 bases; nucleotides outside the gene matches: 9. This CDR3 is CASSRLAGPFTDTQYF. As DNA, the CDR3 is TGTGCCAGCAGCCGCTTAGCGGGACCGTTCACAGATACGCAGTATTTT.

The gene calls are TRBV2 and TRBJ2-7; D not certain. The V and J ends lost 7 bases and 6 bases respectively, with 25 bases between them. Germline V gives CDR1 SNHLY, CDR2 FYNNEI. The CDR3 runs to 16 residues. CDR3 DNA sequence: TGTGCCAGCAATCCTCTAGGGCCTCACGGACGGTCCGAGCAGTACTTC. It specifies CASNPLGPHGRSEQYF.

This clonotype was seen many times. The chain joins TRBV6-1 to TRBJ1-2; the D gene is possibly TRBD1 (6 bases). This CDR3 is 13 amino acids long. The ends were cut back, 3 bases at V and 6 bases at J, with 11 bases in the middle. Germline values: CDR1 MNHNS, CDR2 SASEGT. CDR3 loop: CASSDRGWDGYTF. The CDR3 DNA sequence: TGTGCCAGCAGTGACAGGGGTTGGGATGGCTACACCTTC.

This clonotype came up many times. The rearrangement uses TRBV6-1 and TRBJ1-2; no clear D gene. The germline CDR1 and CDR2 sequences are MNHNS and SASEGT. V was trimmed by 6 bases and J by 2 bases, leaving 13 bases between them. The CDR3 loop spans 14 amino acids. The chain's CDR3 is CASRWTEENYGYTF. Written as DNA, the CDR3 is TGTGCCAGCAGATGGACGGAGGAGAACTATGGCTACACCTTC.

This clonotype was detected ten times or more. The V call is TRBV10-2, the J call TRBJ2-5; a weak D match, TRBD2 (5 bases). This CDR3 is 15 amino acids long. V dropped 6 bases and J dropped 1 base, with 15 bases sitting between them. Per germline, CDR1 WSHSY and CDR2 SAAADI. As DNA, the CDR3 is TGCGCCAGCAGGGCGGGCAGCTTAGCCCAAGAGACCCAGTACTTC. Translation: CASRAGSLAQETQYF.

This clonotype was observed a handful of times. J is TRBJ2-7 and V is TRBV7-8, with a tentative D call TRBD1 (6 bases). From germline, CDR1 is SGHVS and CDR2 FQNEAQ. There are 14 residues in the CDR3. Trimming took off 3 bases at V and 2 bases at J, with 11 bases between the two ends. CDR3 loop: CASSFGTLTYEQYF. CDR3 coding DNA: TGTGCCAGCAGCTTTGGGACACTAACCTACGAGCAGTACTTC.

This clonotype was seen many times. The J gene is TRBJ2-5, the V gene TRBV5-5; no clear D. Deletions cut 4 bases from V and 7 bases from J, with 11 bases between. Germline CDR1 SGHKS, CDR2 YYEKEE (reference sequence). This CDR3 has 12 residues. DNA of the CDR3: TGTGCCAGCAGCCCTCCGGATGTGACCCAGTACTTC. Its translation: CASSPPDVTQYF.

This clonotype was detected ten times or more. V and J are TRBV7-8 and TRBJ2-7; D remains ambiguous. Trimming pared 5 bases from V and 4 bases from J, leaving 15 bases between. The CDR3 sequence is 14 residues long. Per germline, CDR1 SGHVS and CDR2 FQNEAQ. The CDR3 sequence is CASSPRTVTYEQYF. CDR3 DNA sequence: TGTGCCAGCAGCCCTCGAACGGTCACTTACGAGCAGTACTTC.

The table lists this clonotype with many counts. This rearrangement joins TRBV12-3 or TRBV12-4 to TRBJ2-1, with D perhaps TRBD2 (6 bases). Trimming cost V 5 bases and J 7 bases, with 21 bases left between them. The CDR3 totals 16 residues. This chain's CDR3 is CASSGTGSGRRNEQFF. CDR3 nucleotides: TGTGCCAGCAGTGGCACGGGGAGCGGGCGTAGGAATGAGCAGTTCTTC.

The V gene is TRBV7-2, the J gene TRBJ2-1; TRBD2 matches 10 bases. Germline-derived CDR1 and CDR2 are SGHTA and FQGNSA. With 3 bases clipped from V and 6 bases from J, the junction kept 8 bases outside the gene matches. The length of the CDR3 is 16 residues. The CDR3 region is CASSFLAGAGGNEQFF. Written as DNA, the CDR3 is TGTGCCAGCAGCTTTCTAGCGGGAGCAGGTGGCAATGAGCAGTTCTTC.

This clonotype was counted many times. In DNA, the CDR3 is TGTGCCAGCAGTACAGGGACAGCCGAAGAGACCCAGTACTTC. Translation: CASSTGTAEETQYF. This sequence joins TRBV12-3 or TRBV12-4 and TRBJ2-5, with 7 bases aligning to TRBD1. This CDR3 is 14 amino acids long. V lost 5 bases and J lost 3; bases outside the gene matches: 6.